The clone carrying this TCR beta chain was seen ten or more times. Uncontrolled infections, other autoimmune diseases, pregnancy or lactation led to exclusion of patients. Template material for amplifying TCR beta CDR3 regions consisted of RNA transcripts. The TCR CDR3 was amplified in a first-round RT-PCR using the HTBI primer set. TCRdb re-analysed the multiplex PCR reads in MiXCR, keeping a single row per CDR3 protein. The sample lists 500,000 to 800,000 distinct CDR3 sequences, about 14% occurring once. This entry is derived from a study of T cells in Graves' hyperthyroidism and ophthalmopathy. The sequence came from a woman aged 45-59 years with Graves' ophthalmopathy. Sequenced input: blood.

Here the CDR3 DNA reads TGTGCCAGCACCCCGGACTCTCTCGCTGCCGGGGAGCTGTTTTTT. It specifies CASTPDSLAAGELFF. V is TRBV9 and J is TRBJ2-2, with D perhaps TRBD2 (5 bases). CDR3 length: 15 amino acids. Trimming stripped 6 bases from V and 6 bases from J, with 18 bases between. Germline loops: CDR1 SGDLS, CDR2 YYNGEE.